This entry is about one TCR beta chain. This entry belongs to a study of blood T cell repertoires in COVID-19. Study context: Whether acute or convalescent, the COVID-19 samples came from the United States, Italy and Spain. Sample material is recorded as cDNA or gDNA derived from T cells, B-cell-depleted T cells, or PBMCs.

The CDR3 has 14 amino acids. The V gene's germline CDR1 is SGHRS and CDR2 YFSETQ. V was pared by 6 bases and J by 0 bases, with 4 bases of the junction left unmatched. Cohorts were based on clinical histories the participants reported. Symptom resolution, clearance, or two negative PCRs marked donors in Cohort 3 as recovered. The method was immunoSEQ multiplex PCR; TCRdb's version includes in-frame clones alone and lacks a portion of them. The sample yields about half a million clones, more than 85% seen once. The source is a woman in her sixties who had recovered from COVID-19. The genes are TRBV5-1 and TRBJ2-3; 7 bases are shared with TRBD2. The sequenced sample consisted of PBMCs or T cells enriched from blood (not recorded which). CDR3 sequence (DNA): TGCGCCAGCATGACTAGCTCTAGCACAGATACGCAGTATTTT. It specifies CASMTSSSTDTQYF.